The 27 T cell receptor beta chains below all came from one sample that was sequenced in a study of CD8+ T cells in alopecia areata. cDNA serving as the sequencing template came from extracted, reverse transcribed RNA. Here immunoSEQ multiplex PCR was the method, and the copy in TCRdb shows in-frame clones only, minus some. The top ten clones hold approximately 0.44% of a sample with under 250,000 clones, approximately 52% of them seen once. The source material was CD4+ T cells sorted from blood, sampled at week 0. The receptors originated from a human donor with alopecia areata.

The CDR3 here is CSVEPSIEAFF. CDR3 sequence (DNA): TGCAGCGTTGAACCAAGTATTGAAGCTTTCTTT. The chain uses TRBV29-1 and TRBJ1-1; unclear D gene. The CDR3 length is 11 residues. V shed 2 bases and J shed 7 bases, with 8 bases lying between them. Germline-derived CDR1 and CDR2 are SQVTM and ANQGSEA.

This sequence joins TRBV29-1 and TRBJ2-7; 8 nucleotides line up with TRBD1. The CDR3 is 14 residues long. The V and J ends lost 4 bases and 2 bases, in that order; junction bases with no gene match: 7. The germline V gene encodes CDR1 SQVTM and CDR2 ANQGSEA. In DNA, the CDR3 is TGCAGCGTTGGGTCAATACAGGGGGCCTACGAGCAGTACTTC. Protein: CSVGSIQGAYEQYF.

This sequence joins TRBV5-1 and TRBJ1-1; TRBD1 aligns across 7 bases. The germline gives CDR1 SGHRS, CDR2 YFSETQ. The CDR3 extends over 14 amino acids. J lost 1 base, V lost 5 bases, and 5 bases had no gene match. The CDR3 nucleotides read TGCGCCAGCAGGAACAGGACAGGGAACACTGAAGCTTTCTTT. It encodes CASRNRTGNTEAFF.

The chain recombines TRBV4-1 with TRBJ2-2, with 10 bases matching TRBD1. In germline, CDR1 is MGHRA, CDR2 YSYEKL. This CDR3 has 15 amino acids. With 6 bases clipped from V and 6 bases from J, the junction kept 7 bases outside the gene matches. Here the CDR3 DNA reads TGCGCCAGCAGGAGGGGACAGGGGAAGGCCGGGGAGCTGTTTTTT. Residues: CASRRGQGKAGELFF.

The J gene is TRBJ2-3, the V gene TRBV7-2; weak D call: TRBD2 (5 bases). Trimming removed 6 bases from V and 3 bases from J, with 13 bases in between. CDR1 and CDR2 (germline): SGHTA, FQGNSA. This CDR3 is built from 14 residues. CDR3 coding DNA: TGTGCCAGCAGTTCCGGACTGTGGACAGATACGCAGTATTTT. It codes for CASSSGLWTDTQYF.

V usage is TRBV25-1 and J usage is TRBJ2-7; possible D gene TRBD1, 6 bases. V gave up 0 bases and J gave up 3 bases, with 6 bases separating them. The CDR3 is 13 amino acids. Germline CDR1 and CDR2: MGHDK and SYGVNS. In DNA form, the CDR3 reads TGTGCCAGCAGTGAATACAGGGGCTACGAGCAGTACTTC. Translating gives CASSEYRGYEQYF.

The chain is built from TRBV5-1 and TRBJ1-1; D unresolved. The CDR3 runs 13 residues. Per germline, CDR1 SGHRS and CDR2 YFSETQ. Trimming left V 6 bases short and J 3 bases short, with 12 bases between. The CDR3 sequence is CASIPDSDTEAFF. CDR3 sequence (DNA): TGCGCCAGCATCCCAGATTCGGACACTGAAGCTTTCTTT.

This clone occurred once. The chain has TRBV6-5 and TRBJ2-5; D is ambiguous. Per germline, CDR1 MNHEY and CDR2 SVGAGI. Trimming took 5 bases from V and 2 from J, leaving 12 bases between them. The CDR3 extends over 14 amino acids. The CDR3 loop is CASSTRPAQETQYF. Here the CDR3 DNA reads TGTGCCAGCAGTACGCGGCCAGCACAAGAGACCCAGTACTTC.

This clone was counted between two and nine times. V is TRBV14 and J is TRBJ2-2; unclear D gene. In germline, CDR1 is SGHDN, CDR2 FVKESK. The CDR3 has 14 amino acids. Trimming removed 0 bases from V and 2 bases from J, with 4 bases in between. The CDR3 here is CASSQDGNTGELFF. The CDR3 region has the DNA TGTGCCAGCAGCCAAGATGGAAACACCGGGGAGCTGTTTTTT.

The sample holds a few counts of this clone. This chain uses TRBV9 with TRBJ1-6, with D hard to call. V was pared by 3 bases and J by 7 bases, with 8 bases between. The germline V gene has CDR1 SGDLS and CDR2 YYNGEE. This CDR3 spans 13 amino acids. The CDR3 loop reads CASSGVGNSPLHF. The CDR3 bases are TGTGCCAGCAGCGGGGTGGGGAATTCACCCCTCCACTTT.

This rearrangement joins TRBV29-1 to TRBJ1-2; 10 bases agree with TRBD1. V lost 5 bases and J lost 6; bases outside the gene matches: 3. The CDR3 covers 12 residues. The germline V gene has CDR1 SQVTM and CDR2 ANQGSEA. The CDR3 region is CSVLGTGDGYTF. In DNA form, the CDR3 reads TGCAGCGTTCTAGGGACAGGGGATGGCTACACCTTC.

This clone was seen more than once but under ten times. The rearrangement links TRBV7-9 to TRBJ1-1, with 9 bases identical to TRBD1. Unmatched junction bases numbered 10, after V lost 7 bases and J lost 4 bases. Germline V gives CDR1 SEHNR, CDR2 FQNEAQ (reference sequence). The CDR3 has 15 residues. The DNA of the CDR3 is TGTGCCAGCACGGGGACAGGGCCCCCGAGCACTGAAGCTTTCTTT. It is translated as CASTGTGPPSTEAFF.

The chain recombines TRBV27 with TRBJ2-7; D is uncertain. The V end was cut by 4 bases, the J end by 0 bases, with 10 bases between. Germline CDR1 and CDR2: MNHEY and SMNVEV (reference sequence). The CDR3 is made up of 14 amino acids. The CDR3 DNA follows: TGTGCCAGCAGTTCCGGATTCCCCTCCTACGAGCAGTACTTC. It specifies CASSSGFPSYEQYF.

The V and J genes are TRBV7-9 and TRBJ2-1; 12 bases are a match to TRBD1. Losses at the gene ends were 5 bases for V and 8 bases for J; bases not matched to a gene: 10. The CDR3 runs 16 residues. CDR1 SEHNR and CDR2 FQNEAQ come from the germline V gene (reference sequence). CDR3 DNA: TGTGCCAGCAGCGCCTACGGGACAGGGGGCTGGTATGAGCAGTTCTTC. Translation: CASSAYGTGGWYEQFF.

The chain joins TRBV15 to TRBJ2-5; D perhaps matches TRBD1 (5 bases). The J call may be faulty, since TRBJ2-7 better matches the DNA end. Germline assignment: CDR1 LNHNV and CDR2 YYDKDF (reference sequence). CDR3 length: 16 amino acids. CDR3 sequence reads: CATSSPAGNPLYEQYF. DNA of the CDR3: TGTGCCACCAGCAGTCCCGCAGGGAACCCTTTATACGAGCAGTACTTC.

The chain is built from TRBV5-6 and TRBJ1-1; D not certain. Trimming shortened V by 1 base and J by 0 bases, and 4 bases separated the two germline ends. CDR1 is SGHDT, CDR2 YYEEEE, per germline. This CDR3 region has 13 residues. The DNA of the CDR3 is TGTGCCAGCAGCTTGATGGTGAACACTGAAGCTTTCTTT. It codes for CASSLMVNTEAFF.

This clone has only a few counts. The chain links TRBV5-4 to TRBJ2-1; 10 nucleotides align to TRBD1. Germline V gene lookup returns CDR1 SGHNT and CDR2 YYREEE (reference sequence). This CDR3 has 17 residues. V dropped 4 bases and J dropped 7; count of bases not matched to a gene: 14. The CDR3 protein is CASSPRLGTGDGNEQFF. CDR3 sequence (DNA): TGTGCCAGCAGCCCCCGCCTAGGGACAGGGGACGGGAATGAGCAGTTCTTC.

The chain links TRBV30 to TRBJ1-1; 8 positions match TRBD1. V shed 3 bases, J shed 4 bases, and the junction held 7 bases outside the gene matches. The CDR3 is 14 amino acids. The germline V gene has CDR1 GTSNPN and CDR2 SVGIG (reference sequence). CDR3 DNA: TGTGCCTGGAGCCCGGGACAGGTGGGCACTGAAGCTTTCTTT. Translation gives CAWSPGQVGTEAFF.

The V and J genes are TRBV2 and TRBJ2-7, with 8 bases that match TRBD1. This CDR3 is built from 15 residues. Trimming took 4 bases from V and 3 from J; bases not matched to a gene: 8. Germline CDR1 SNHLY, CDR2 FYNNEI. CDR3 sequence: CASSAGQGAFYEQYF. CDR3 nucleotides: TGTGCCAGCAGTGCCGGGCAGGGGGCATTCTACGAGCAGTACTTC.

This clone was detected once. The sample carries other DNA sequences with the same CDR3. The CDR3 nucleotides read TGCGCCAGCAGCTTGGATAATGAGCAGTTCTTC. Its protein is CASSLDNEQFF. This chain uses TRBV5-1 with TRBJ2-1, with no clear D. The CDR3 loop spans 11 amino acids. The V and J ends lost 0 bases and 7 bases respectively, with 2 bases between them. Germline CDR1 SGHRS, CDR2 YFSETQ.

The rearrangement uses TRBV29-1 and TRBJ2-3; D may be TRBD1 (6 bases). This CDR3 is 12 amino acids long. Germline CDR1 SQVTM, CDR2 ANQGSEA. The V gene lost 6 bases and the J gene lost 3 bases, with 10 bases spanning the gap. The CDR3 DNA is TGCAGCGTCGGAGGACAGACAGATACGCAGTATTTT. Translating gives CSVGGQTDTQYF.

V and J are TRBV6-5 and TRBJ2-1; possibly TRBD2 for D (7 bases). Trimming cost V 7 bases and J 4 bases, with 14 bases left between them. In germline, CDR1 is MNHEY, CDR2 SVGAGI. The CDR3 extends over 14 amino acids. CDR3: CASKSGDTYNEQFF. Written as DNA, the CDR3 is TGTGCCAGCAAAAGCGGGGACACATACAATGAGCAGTTCTTC.

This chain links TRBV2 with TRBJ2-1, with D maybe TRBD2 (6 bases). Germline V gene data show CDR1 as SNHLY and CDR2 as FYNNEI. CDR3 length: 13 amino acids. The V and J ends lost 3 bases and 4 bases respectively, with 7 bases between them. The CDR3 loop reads CASSDRGYNEQFF. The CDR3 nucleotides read TGTGCCAGCAGTGATCGGGGGTACAATGAGCAGTTCTTC.

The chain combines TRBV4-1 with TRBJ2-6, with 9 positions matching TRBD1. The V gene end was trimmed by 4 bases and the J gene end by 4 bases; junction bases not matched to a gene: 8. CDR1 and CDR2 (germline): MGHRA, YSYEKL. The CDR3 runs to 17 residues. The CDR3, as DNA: TGCGCCAGCAGCCTAGAACAGGGGGCCCTCGGGGCCAACGTCCTGACTTTC. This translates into CASSLEQGALGANVLTF.

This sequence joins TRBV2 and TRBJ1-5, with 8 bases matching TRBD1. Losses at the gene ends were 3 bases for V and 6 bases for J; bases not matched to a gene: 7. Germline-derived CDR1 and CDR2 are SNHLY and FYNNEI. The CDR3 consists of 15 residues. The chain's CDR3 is CASSEDRVSTQPQHF. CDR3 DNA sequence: TGTGCCAGCAGTGAGGACAGGGTGTCGACTCAGCCCCAGCATTTT. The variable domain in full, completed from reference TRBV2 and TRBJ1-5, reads EPEVTQTPSHQVTQMGQEVILRCVPISNHLYFYWYRQILGQKVEFLVSFYNNEISEKSEIFDDQFSVERPDGSNFTLKIRSTKLEDSAMYFCASSEDRVSTQPQHFGDGTRLSIL.

DNA for the CDR3: TGCAGCACCCAAAGGGGACAGGCGATAACCAATGAGCAGTTCTTC. Protein product: CSTQRGQAITNEQFF. The V gene is TRBV29-1, the J gene TRBJ2-1; 8 bases are shared with TRBD1. CDR1 is SQVTM, CDR2 ANQGSEA, per germline. V lost 8 bases, J lost 6 bases, and 15 bases stayed unmatched. This CDR3 has 15 residues.

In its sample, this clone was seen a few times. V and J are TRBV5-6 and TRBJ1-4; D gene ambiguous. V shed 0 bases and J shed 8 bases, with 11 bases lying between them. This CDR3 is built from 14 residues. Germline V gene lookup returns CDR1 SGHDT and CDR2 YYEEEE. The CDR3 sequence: CASSLVGKLEKLFF. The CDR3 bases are TGTGCCAGCAGCTTGGTGGGAAAGCTCGAAAAACTGTTTTTT.